What follows is one TCR beta chain and its context. Per the study methods: Amplification of reference gene primers provided the estimated nucleated cell counts. The assay was immunoSEQ multiplex PCR, and TCRdb's table has in-frame clones only and misses some. The V and J calls and clone size are taken from that table; D and trimming were inferred from the DNA. The sample holds just under 350,000 clones, about 93% seen once. This entry belongs to a study of blood T cell repertoires in COVID-19. Study information: From the United States, Italy and Spain came samples of acute and convalescent COVID-19. PBMCs, B-cell-depleted T cells, or T cells were the source of the cDNA or gDNA that made up the material.

The CDR3 covers 14 residues. Germline V gene sequence: CDR1 MNHEY, CDR2 SVGAGI. Trimming took 5 bases from V and 7 from J; bases not matched to a gene: 5. The sequence came from a young woman who had recovered from COVID-19. The chain carries TRBV6-5 and TRBJ1-4; 9 nucleotides agree with TRBD1. The specimen sequenced was peripheral blood. The CDR3 nucleotides are TGTGCCAGCAGTACAGGGGGCCGAAGTGAAAAACTGTTTTTT. This translates into CASSTGGRSEKLFF.